Listed below are T cell receptor beta chains from one sample, sequenced in a study of T-cell reconstitution after alpha-beta-depleted transplantation in children. TCRdb ran MiXCR on the PCR reads and lists one entry per CDR3 protein. The sample has about 300,000 distinct CDR3 sequences, about 9.4% seen once. This specimen was PBMCs, taken before TCRalphabeta/CD19-depleted stem cell transplant. These receptors were taken from a boy in the first two years of life with acute myeloid leukemia, due to receive a stem cell transplant. CDR3s include the opening cysteine and the closing phenylalanine or tryptophan. D genes are given only for firm matches. The size field is filled for only some rows; it gives once, few, many or a size class.

V	J	size	length	D	CDR3	DNA
TRBV6-2/TRBV6-3	TRBJ1-1	.	16	.	CASSYPGEGGITEAFF	TGTGCCAGCAGTTACCCCGGCGAAGGGGGAATCACTGAAGCTTTCTTT
TRBV28	TRBJ2-7	many	16	.	CAAQRPPTATSYEQYF	TGTGCCGCCCAACGCCCTCCGACAGCCACCTCCTACGAGCAGTACTTC
TRBV7-2	TRBJ1-5	.	16	.	CASSWSGGSVNQPQHF	TGTGCCAGCAGCTGGTCGGGGGGCTCCGTAAATCAGCCCCAGCATTTT
TRBV9	TRBJ2-5	many	15	.	CASSVAPYTSETQYF	TGTGCCAGCAGCGTAGCCCCCTATACGTCTGAGACCCAGTACTTC
TRBV28	TRBJ1-1	many	15	.	CASSPRTDLNTEAFF	TGTGCCAGCAGCCCGAGGACGGACCTGAACACTGAAGCTTTCTTT
TRBV28	TRBJ1-5	.	15	TRBD1	CASTSRGLGNQPQHF	TGTGCCAGCACCTCCAGGGGGCTCGGCAATCAGCCCCAGCATTTT
TRBV12-3/TRBV12-4	TRBJ2-7	many	15	TRBD2	CASSLSGTTTYEQYF	TGTGCCAGCAGTCTGTCCGGGACTACTACCTACGAGCAGTACTTC
TRBV28	TRBJ2-1	many	15	TRBD1	CASSHGTGAYNEQFF	TGTGCCAGCAGCCACGGGACAGGTGCTTACAATGAGCAGTTCTTC
TRBV7-9	TRBJ1-4	many	15	.	CASSPQVATNEKLFF	TGTGCCAGCAGCCCCCAGGTCGCAACTAATGAAAAACTGTTTTTT
TRBV27	TRBJ2-7	few	12	.	CTSTGINYEQYF	TGCACCAGCACGGGAATCAACTACGAGCAGTACTTC
TRBV20-1	TRBJ2-7	many	13	TRBD2	CSARLAGLYEQYF	TGCAGTGCTAGACTAGCGGGTCTCTACGAGCAGTACTTC
TRBV24-1	TRBJ1-2	many	13	.	CATSDLLLSSYTF	TGTGCCACCAGTGATTTGCTTCTGTCTAGCTACACCTTC
TRBV7-3	TRBJ2-1	.	15	TRBD2	CASSLGTSGYNAQFF	TGTGCCAGCAGCTTAGGGACTAGCGGATACAATGCGCAGTTCTTC
TRBV24-1	TRBJ2-3	once	15	.	CATSDLSEGTDTQYF	TGTGCCACCAGTGATTTGTCCGAAGGGACAGATACGCAGTATTTT
TRBV20-1	TRBJ2-1	many	12	TRBD2	CSARATSGEQFF	TGCAGTGCTAGAGCTACTAGCGGCGAGCAGTTCTTC
TRBV12-3/TRBV12-4	TRBJ2-6	few	15	.	CASSSGETGANVLTF	TGTGCCAGCAGTTCAGGAGAAACTGGGGCCAACGTCCTGACTTTC
TRBV6-5	TRBJ1-1	many	14	.	CASGSGDSNTEAFF	TGTGCCAGCGGGAGCGGAGACTCAAACACTGAAGCTTTCTTT
TRBV30	TRBJ1-2	.	14	TRBD1	CAWTRGQAYYGYTF	TGTGCCTGGACCAGAGGACAGGCGTACTATGGCTACACCTTC
TRBV25-1	TRBJ1-1	many	15	.	CASSDYKSYGTEAFF	TGTGCCAGCAGTGATTACAAAAGCTATGGCACTGAAGCTTTCTTT
TRBV7-7	TRBJ2-5	many	14	TRBD1	CASSLLQGQETQYF	TGTGCTAGCAGCTTGTTACAGGGGCAAGAGACCCAGTACTTC
TRBV2	TRBJ2-6	few	19	TRBD2	CASSPTTSGGAIGANVLTF	TGTGCCAGCAGTCCAACCACTAGCGGGGGGGCTATTGGGGCCAACGTCCTGACTTTC
TRBV12-3/TRBV12-4	TRBJ2-7	.	15	TRBD2	CASSFGRGGTYEQYF	TGTGCCAGCAGTTTCGGGCGGGGGGGCACCTACGAGCAGTACTTC
TRBV12-3/TRBV12-4	TRBJ2-2	many	17	TRBD1	CASSTGTGGWEAGELFF	TGTGCCAGCAGTACCGGGACAGGGGGTTGGGAAGCCGGGGAGCTGTTTTTT
TRBV7-8	TRBJ1-6	.	17	TRBD1	CASSLAGTGGPNSPLHF	TGTGCCAGCAGCTTAGCTGGGACAGGGGGCCCTAATTCACCCCTCCACTTT